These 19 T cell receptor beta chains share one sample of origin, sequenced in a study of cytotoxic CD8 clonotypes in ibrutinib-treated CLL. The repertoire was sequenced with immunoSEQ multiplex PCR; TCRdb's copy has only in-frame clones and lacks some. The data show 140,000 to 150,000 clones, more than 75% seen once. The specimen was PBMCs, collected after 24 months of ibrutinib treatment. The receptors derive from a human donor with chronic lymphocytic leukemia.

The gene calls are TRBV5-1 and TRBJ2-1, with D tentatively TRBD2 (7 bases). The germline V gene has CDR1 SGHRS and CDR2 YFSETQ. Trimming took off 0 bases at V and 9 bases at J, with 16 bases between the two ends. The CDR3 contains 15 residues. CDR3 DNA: TGCGCCAGCAGCTTGGGGGCAGGGGAGGGAGGTGAGCAGTTCTTC. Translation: CASSLGAGEGGEQFF.

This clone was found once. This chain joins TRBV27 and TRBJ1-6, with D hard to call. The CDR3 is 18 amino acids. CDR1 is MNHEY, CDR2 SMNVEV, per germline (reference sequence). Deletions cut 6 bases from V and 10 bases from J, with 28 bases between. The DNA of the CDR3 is TGTGCCAGCAGGCCCTTGGCTCTCGACGGAGGCCAAGGGTCACCCCTCCACTTT. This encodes CASRPLALDGGQGSPLHF.

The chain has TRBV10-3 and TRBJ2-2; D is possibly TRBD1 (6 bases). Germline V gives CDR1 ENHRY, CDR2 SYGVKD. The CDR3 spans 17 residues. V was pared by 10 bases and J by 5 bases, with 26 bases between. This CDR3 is CATRGSQAPNGTGELFF. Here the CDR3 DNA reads TGTGCCACCAGGGGCTCCCAGGCGCCGAACGGGACCGGGGAGCTGTTTTTT.

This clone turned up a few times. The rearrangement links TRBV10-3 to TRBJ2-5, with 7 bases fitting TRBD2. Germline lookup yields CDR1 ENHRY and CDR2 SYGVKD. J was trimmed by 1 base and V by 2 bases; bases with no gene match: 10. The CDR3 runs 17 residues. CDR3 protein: CAISEPPGTTGQETQYF. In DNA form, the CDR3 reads TGTGCCATCAGTGAGCCCCCCGGGACTACCGGCCAAGAGACCCAGTACTTC.

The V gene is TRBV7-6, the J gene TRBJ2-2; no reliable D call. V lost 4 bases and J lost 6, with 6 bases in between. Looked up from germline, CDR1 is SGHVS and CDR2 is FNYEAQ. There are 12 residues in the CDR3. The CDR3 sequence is CASSSPAGELFF. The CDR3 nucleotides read TGTGCCAGCAGCTCGCCTGCCGGGGAGCTGTTTTTT.

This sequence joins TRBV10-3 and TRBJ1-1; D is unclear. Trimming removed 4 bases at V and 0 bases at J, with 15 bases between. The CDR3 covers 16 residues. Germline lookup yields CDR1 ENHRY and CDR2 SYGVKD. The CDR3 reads CAISGSPVELNTEAFF. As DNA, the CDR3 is TGTGCCATCAGTGGGTCCCCCGTCGAACTGAACACTGAAGCTTTCTTT.

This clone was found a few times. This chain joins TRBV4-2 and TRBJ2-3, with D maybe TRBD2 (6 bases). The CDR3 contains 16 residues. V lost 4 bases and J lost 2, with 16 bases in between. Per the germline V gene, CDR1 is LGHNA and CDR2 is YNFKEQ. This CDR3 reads CASSRASVPYTDTQYF. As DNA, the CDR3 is TGTGCCAGCAGCCGCGCTAGCGTCCCCTACACAGATACGCAGTATTTT.

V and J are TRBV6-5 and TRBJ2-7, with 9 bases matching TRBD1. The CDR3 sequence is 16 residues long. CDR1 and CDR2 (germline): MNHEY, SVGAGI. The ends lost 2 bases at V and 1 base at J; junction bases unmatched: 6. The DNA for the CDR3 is TGTGCCAGCAGTTACGGACAGGGGCCGACTTCCTACGAGCAGTACTTC. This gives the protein CASSYGQGPTSYEQYF.

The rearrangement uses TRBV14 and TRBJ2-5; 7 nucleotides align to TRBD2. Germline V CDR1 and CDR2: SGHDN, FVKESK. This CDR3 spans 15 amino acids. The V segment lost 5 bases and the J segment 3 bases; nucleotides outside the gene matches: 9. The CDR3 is CASSTTRDYKETQYF. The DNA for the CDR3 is TGTGCCAGCAGCACCACCCGGGACTATAAAGAGACCCAGTACTTC.

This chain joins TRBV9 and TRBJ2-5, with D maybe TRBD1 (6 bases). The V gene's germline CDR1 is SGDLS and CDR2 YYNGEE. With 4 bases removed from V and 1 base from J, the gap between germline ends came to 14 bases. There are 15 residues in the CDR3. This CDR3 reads CASSPVGQRQETQYF. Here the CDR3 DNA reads TGTGCCAGCAGCCCCGTCGGACAGCGCCAAGAGACCCAGTACTTC.

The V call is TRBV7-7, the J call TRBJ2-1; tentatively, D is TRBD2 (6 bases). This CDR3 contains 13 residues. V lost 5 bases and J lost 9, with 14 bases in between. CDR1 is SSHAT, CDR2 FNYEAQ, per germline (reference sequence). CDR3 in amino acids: CASSPQTSGEQFF. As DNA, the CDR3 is TGTGCCAGCAGCCCGCAGACTAGTGGTGAGCAGTTCTTC.

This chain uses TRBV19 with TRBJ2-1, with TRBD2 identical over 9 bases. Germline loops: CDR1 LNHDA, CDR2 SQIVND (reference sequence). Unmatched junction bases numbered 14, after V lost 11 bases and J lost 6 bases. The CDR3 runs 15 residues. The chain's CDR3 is CAPRSREGGTNEQFF. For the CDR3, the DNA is TGTGCCCCCCGGTCGCGGGAGGGGGGTACCAATGAGCAGTTCTTC. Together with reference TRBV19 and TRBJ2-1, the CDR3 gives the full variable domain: DGGITQSPKYLFRKEGQNVTLSCEQNLNHDAMYWYRQDPGQGLRLIYYSQIVNDFQKGDIAEGYSVSREKKESFPLTVTSAQKNPTAFYLCAPRSREGGTNEQFFGPGTRLTVL.

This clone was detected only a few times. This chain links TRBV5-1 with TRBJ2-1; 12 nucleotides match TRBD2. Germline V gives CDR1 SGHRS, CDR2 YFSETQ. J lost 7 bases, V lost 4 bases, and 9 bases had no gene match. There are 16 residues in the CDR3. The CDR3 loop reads CASSPLAGGMYNEQFF. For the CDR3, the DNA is TGCGCCAGCAGCCCGCTAGCGGGAGGGATGTATAATGAGCAGTTCTTC.

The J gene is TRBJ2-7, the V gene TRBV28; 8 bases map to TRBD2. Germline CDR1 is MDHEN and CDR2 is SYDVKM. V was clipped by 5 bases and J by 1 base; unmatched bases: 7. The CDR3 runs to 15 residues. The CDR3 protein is CASSPPGGRSYEQYF. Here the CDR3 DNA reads TGTGCCAGCAGTCCACCGGGCGGGAGGTCCTACGAGCAGTACTTC. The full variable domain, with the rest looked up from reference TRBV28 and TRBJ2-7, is DVKVTQSSRYLVKRTGEKVFLECVQDMDHENMFWYRQDPGLGLRLIYFSYDVKMKEKGDIPEGYSVSREKKERFSLILESASTNQTSMYLCASSPPGGRSYEQYFGPGTRLTVT.

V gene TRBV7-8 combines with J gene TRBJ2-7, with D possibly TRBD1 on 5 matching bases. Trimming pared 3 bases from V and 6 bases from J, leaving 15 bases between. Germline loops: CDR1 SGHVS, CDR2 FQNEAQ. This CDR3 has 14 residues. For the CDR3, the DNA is TGTGCCAGCAGCTTCTGGTCAGGGCGAGGCGAGCAGTACTTC. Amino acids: CASSFWSGRGEQYF.

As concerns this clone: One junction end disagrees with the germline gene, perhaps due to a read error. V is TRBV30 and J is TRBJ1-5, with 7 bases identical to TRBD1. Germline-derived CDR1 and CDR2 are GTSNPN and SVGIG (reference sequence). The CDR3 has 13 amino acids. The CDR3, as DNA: TGTGCCAGGAGTGTGCAGGGGGATCAGCCCCAGCATTTT. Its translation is CARSVQGDQPQHF.

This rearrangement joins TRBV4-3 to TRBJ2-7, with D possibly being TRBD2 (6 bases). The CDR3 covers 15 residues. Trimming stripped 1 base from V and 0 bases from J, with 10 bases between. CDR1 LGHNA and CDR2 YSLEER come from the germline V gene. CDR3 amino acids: CASSQGVGSSYEQYF. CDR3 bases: TGCGCCAGCAGCCAAGGGGTCGGGAGCTCCTACGAGCAGTACTTC.

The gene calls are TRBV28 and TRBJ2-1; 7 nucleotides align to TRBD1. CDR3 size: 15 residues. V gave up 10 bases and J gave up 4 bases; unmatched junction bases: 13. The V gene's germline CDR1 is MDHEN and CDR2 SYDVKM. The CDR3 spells CATGEGQSNYNEQFF. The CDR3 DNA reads TGTGCCACCGGAGAGGGACAGAGCAATTACAATGAGCAGTTCTTC.

CDR3 residues: CASSRVDRETQYF. CDR3 nucleotide sequence: TGTGCCAGCAGCCGGGTTGACAGAGAGACCCAGTACTTC. J is TRBJ2-5 and V is TRBV7-7, with TRBD1 as a possible D gene (5 bases). This CDR3 spans 13 amino acids. Germline CDR1 SSHAT, CDR2 FNYEAQ (reference sequence). Trimming left V 5 bases short and J 4 bases short, with 11 bases between.